This TCR beta chain was identified in a study of identical twins. Trimming removed 1 base from V and 3 bases from J; junction bases left unmatched: 2. Germline V gene data show CDR1 as DFQATT and CDR2 as SNEGSKA (reference sequence). The CDR3 consists of 13 residues. Template switching, a step in the protocol, added a universal primer site, and cDNA carried unique molecular identifiers. MiXCR, run by TCRdb on the 5' RACE reads, gives a single entry per CDR3 protein. The sample lists 300,000 to 400,000 distinct CDR3 sequences, approximately 13% occurring once. The study, taken as a whole, reports: Within beta out-of-frame sequences, the excess sharing observed between twins was weaker. For monozygotic twins, models underestimated out-of-frame TCR alpha sharing.

This clonotype was seen only a few times. Antigen: not known. The same sample was also used in a study of yellow fever vaccine responses in identical twins. That report notes: Vaccine-induced T cell responses in twins were reportedly observed to appear partly convergent, partly personalized.

J is TRBJ2-7 and V is TRBV20-1, with TRBD2 matching 8 bases. The specimen was CD8+ T cells sorted from blood. This clonotype was obtained from a woman aged 18-29 years in good health. The DNA for the CDR3 is TGCAGTGCTAGAGGACTAGCGAGCTACGAGCAGTACTTC. It yields the protein CSARGLASYEQYF.